These T cell receptor beta chains were read from a single sample in a study of vaccination effects on CD4 cells after COVID-19. Assay used: immunoSEQ multiplex PCR; TCRdb lists only in-frame clones, some missing. Of 84,000 or so clones in the sample, 77% are singletons; the top ten hold under 1.2%. These TCRs are of unknown antigen specificity. Source: CD4+ T cells from PBMCs cultured with HCoV-OC43 spike peptides, taken after COVID-19 vaccination. The receptor source for this set is a human donor who received a COVID-19 vaccine. Each CDR3 is given with its conserved first and last residue. The order of the fields is D gene, J gene, clone size, V gene, CDR3 DNA, CDR3 protein. The D gene is left open where the match is weak. Clone size is not always given. Where it is, it says once, few, many or a class for expanded clones.

TRBD1 | TRBJ2-2 | once | TRBV7-9 | TGTGCCAGCATCAGGAGGACAGGGAACACCGGGGAGCTGTTTTTT | CASIRRTGNTGELFF
. | TRBJ2-2 | . | TRBV19 | TGTGCCAGTTCCAATTCAGGGTTGGACACCGGGGAGCTGTTTTTT | CASSNSGLDTGELFF
. | TRBJ1-3 | few | TRBV3-1/TRBV3-2 | TGTGCCAGCAGCCCCTCGGGAGTTGGAAACACCATATATTTT | CASSPSGVGNTIYF
. | TRBJ1-4 | once | TRBV7-2 | TGTGCCAGCAGCTTAGCAGGGGTAGCGGGTGAAAAACTGTTTTTT | CASSLAGVAGEKLFF
. | TRBJ1-3 | . | TRBV6-5 | TGTGCCAGCAGTTACCGGATGTCGTGGGGAAACACCATATATTTT | CASSYRMSWGNTIYF
. | TRBJ2-2 | few | TRBV5-1 | TGCGCCAGCAGCCTTACCCAGGGCACCGGGGAGCTGTTTTTT | CASSLTQGTGELFF
TRBD2 | TRBJ2-2 | . | TRBV5-6 | TGTGCCAGCAGCTATAGCGGGGCTAACACCGGGGAGCTGTTTTTT | CASSYSGANTGELFF
. | TRBJ1-1 | . | TRBV6-5 | TGTGCCAGCATTCGCGGGAACACTGAAGCTTTCTTT | CASIRGNTEAFF
. | TRBJ1-1 | . | TRBV6-5 | TGTGCCAGCAGTAAGGACCGCCCTCGGAACACTGAAGCTTTCTTT | CASSKDRPRNTEAFF
TRBD1 | TRBJ1-1 | . | TRBV2 | TGTGCCAGCATCCCGACAGGGTACGACACTGAAGCTTTCTTT | CASIPTGYDTEAFF
. | TRBJ1-5 | . | TRBV6-2/TRBV6-3 | TGTGCCAGCAGTCGACAGGGCAATCAGCCCCAGCATTTT | CASSRQGNQPQHF
TRBD1 | TRBJ1-3 | . | TRBV18 | TGTGCCAGCTCACCTGGGACAGGGAATGGAAACACCATATATTTT | CASSPGTGNGNTIYF
. | TRBJ1-6 | . | TRBV7-9 | TGTGCCAGCCGCGATGCACGGGGTTTCATCAATTCACCCCTCCACTTT | CASRDARGFINSPLHF
. | TRBJ1-2 | . | TRBV12-3/TRBV12-4 | TGTGCCAGCAAACTATCGGTATATGGCTACACCTTC | CASKLSVYGYTF
TRBD1 | TRBJ1-3 | . | TRBV25-1 | TGTGCCAGCAGCATGCAGGGGGCTGGAAACACCATATATTTT | CASSMQGAGNTIYF
. | TRBJ1-1 | . | TRBV3-1/TRBV3-2 | TGTGCCAGCAGCCAAGCCCGTACTGAAGCTTTCTTT | CASSQARTEAFF
. | TRBJ2-6 | . | TRBV6-5 | TGTGCCAGCAGGGGGGCTGAGGCTGGGGCCAACGTCCTGACTTTC | CASRGAEAGANVLTF
. | TRBJ2-1 | . | TRBV27 | TGTGCCAGCAGTTTATCGATGCTCAGGAGCTCCTACAATGAGCAGTTCTTC | CASSLSMLRSSYNEQFF
. | TRBJ1-1 | . | TRBV6-5 | TGTGCCAGCAGTAAAATGACAGGGAACACTGAAGCTTTCTTT | CASSKMTGNTEAFF
. | TRBJ2-5 | . | TRBV5-1 | TGCGCCAGCAGCTTTTCCCCCGTCTCTAGCGAAGAGACCCAGTACTTC | CASSFSPVSSEETQYF
TRBD1 | TRBJ2-5 | . | TRBV10-1 | TGCGCCAGCACTCCGTGGGGGACAGACTTCTTGGAGACCCAGTACTTC | CASTPWGTDFLETQYF
. | TRBJ2-3 | . | TRBV5-5 | TGTGCCAGCAGCCCTGCAGGGTCAGATACGCAGTATTTT | CASSPAGSDTQYF
. | TRBJ1-2 | . | TRBV4-1 | TGCGCCAGCAGCCAAGAAATGGTGTGGAGGGCGGGCTACACCTTC | CASSQEMVWRAGYTF
TRBD2 | TRBJ2-3 | . | TRBV7-8 | TGTGCCAGCAGCTTAGGACTAGCGGCCCCCGATACGCAGTATTTT | CASSLGLAAPDTQYF
TRBD1 | TRBJ1-2 | . | TRBV24-1 | TGTGCCACCAGTGAGACCGGGACAGGTGGTCTTCGAGGTTCTCCCACTCCCTATGGCTACACCTTC | CATSETGTGGLRGSPTPYGYTF
. | TRBJ1-1 | . | TRBV6-5 | TGTGCCAGCAGCCCCGACCGCCGGCGGACTGAAGCTTTCTTT | CASSPDRRRTEAFF